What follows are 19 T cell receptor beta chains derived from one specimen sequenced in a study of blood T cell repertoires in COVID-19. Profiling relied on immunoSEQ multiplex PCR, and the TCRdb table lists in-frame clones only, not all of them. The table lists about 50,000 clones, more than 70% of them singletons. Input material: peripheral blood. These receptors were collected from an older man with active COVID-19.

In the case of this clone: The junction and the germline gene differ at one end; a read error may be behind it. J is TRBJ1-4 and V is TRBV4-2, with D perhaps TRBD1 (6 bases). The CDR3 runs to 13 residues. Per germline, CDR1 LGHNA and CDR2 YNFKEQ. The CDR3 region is CASSQDLGGGSVF. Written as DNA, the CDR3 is TGTGCCAGCAGCCAAGATCTTGGGGGGGGCTCCGTCTTT.

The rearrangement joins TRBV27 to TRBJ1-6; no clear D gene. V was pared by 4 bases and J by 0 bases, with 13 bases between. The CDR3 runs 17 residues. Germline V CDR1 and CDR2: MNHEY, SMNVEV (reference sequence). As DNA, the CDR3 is TGTGCCAGCAGTTACCGCCAGGCCTCCTCCTATAATTCACCCCTCCACTTT. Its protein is CASSYRQASSYNSPLHF.

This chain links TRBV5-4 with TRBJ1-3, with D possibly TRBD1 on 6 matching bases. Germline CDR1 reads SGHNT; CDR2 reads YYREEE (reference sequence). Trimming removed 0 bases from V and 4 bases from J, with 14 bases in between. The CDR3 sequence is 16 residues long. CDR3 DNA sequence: TGTGCCAGCAGCTTGGAGGGGGTGACAGGCGGAAACACCATATATTTT. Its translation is CASSLEGVTGGNTIYF.

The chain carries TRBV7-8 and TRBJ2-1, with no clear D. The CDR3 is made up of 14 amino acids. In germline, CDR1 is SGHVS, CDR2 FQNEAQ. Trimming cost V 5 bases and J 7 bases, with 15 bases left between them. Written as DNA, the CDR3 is TGTGCCAGCAGCGCGGTTATCCGGCTGAATGAGCAGTTCTTC. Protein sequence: CASSAVIRLNEQFF.

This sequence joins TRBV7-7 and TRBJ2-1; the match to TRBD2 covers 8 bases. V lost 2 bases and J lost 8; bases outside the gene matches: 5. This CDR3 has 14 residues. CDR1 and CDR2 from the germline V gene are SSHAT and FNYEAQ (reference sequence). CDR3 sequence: CASSLRAGADEQFF. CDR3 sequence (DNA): TGTGCCAGCAGCTTAAGAGCGGGAGCGGATGAGCAGTTCTTC.

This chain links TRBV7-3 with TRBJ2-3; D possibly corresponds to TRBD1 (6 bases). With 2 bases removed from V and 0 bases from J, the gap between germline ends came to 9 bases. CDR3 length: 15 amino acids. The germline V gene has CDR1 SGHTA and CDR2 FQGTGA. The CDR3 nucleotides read TGTGCCAGCAGCTTATTAGGACAGAGCACAGATACGCAGTATTTT. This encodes CASSLLGQSTDTQYF.

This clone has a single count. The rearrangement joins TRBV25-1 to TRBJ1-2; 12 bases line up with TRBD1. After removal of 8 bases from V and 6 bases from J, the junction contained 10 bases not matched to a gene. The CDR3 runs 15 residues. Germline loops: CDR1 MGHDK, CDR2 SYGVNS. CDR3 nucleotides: TGTGCCAGCGCATCCTCGGGACAGGGGGCGAATGGCTACACCTTC. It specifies CASASSGQGANGYTF.

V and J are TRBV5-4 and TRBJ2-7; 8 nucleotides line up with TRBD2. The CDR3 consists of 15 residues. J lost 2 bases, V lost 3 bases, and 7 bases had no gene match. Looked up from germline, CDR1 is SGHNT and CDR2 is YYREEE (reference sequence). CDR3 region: CASSSKQTSAYEQYF. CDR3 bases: TGTGCCAGCAGCTCGAAGCAGACTAGCGCCTACGAGCAGTACTTC.

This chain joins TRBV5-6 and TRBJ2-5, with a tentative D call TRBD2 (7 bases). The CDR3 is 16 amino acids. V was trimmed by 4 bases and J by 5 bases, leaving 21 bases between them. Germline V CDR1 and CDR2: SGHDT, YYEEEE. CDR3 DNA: TGTGCCAGCAGCCCCCTGTATAGCGGGCAGGGGGAGACCCAGTACTTC. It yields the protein CASSPLYSGQGETQYF. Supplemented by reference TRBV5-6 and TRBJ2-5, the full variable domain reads DAGVTQSPTHLIKTRGQQVTLRCSPKSGHDTVSWYQQALGQGPQFIFQYYEEEERQRGNFPDRFSGHQFPNYSSELNVNALLLGDSALYLCASSPLYSGQGETQYFGPGTRLLVL.

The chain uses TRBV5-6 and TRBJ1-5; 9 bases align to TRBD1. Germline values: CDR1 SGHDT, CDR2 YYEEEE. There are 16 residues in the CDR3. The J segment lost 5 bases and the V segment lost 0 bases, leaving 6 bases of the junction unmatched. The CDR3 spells CASSLGDREYYQPQHF. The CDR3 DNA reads TGTGCCAGCAGCTTGGGGGACAGGGAGTACTATCAGCCCCAGCATTTT.

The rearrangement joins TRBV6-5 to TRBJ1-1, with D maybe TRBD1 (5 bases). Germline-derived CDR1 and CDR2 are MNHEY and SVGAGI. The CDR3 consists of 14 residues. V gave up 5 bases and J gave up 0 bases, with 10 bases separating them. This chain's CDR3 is CASSRGLMNTEAFF. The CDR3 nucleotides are TGTGCCAGCAGTAGGGGACTGATGAACACTGAAGCTTTCTTT.

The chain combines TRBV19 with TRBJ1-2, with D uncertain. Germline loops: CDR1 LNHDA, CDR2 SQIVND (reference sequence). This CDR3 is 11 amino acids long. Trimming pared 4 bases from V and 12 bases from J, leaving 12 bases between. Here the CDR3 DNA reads TGTGCCAGTAGTAACCGAGGGTCCAACACCTTC. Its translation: CASSNRGSNTF.

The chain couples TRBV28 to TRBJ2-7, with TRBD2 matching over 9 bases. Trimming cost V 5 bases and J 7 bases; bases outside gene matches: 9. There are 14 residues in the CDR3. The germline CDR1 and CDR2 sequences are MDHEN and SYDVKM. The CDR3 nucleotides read TGTGCCAGCAGTCGTGCTAGCGGGATTGGAGAGCAGTACTTC. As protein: CASSRASGIGEQYF.

The CDR3 DNA follows: TGTGCCAGCAGCTTGGCACAACAAGAGACCCAGTACTTC. This gives the protein CASSLAQQETQYF. The chain joins TRBV5-4 to TRBJ2-5, with D uncertain. This CDR3 contains 13 residues. The V end was cut by 0 bases, the J end by 2 bases, with 5 bases between. Per germline, CDR1 SGHNT and CDR2 YYREEE (reference sequence).

The CDR3 spells CASSLMGGLSTDTQYF. CDR3 sequence (DNA): TGTGCCAGCAGCTTAATGGGGGGACTTAGCACAGATACGCAGTATTTT. V gene TRBV7-2 combines with J gene TRBJ2-3; the D gene is possibly TRBD2 (6 bases). CDR3 length: 16 amino acids. CDR1 is SGHTA and CDR2 is FQGNSA in the germline V gene. Trimming took off 2 bases at V and 0 bases at J, with 12 bases between the two ends.

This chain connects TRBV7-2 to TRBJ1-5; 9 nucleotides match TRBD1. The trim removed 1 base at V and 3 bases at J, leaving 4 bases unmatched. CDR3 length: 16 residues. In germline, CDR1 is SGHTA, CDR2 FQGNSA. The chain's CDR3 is CASSLEGTGNNQPQHF. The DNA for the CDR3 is TGTGCCAGCAGCTTAGAGGGGACAGGGAACAATCAGCCCCAGCATTTT. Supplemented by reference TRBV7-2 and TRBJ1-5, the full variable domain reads GAGVSQSPSNKVTEKGKDVELRCDPISGHTALYWYRQSLGQGLEFLIYFQGNSAPDKSGLPSDRFSAERTGGSVSTLTIQRTQQEDSAVYLCASSLEGTGNNQPQHFGDGTRLSIL.

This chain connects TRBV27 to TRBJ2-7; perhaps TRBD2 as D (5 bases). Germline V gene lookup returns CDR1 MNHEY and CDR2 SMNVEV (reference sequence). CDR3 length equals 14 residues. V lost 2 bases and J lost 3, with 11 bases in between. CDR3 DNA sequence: TGTGCCAGCAGTTTAGCGGGTCTGGGCTACGAGCAGTACTTC. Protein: CASSLAGLGYEQYF.

CDR3 bases: TGTGCCAGCAGCTCGGGGGGGCCCGCCTATGAAGGAAACATTCAGTACTTC. Translating gives CASSSGGPAYEGNIQYF. The chain recombines TRBV11-3 with TRBJ2-4, with 8 bases matching TRBD2. J lost 6 bases, V lost 4 bases, and 14 bases had no gene match. Germline loops: CDR1 SGHNT, CDR2 YENEEA. The CDR3 length is 17 residues.

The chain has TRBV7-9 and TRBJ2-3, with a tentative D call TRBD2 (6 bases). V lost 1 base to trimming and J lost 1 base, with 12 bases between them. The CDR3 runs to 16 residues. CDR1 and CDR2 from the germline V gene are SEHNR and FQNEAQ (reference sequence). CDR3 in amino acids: CASSLVGVAGTDTQYF. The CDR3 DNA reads TGTGCCAGCAGCTTAGTAGGGGTAGCGGGCACAGATACGCAGTATTTT.